Below, 26 T cell receptor beta chains from the same sample are listed, as sequenced in a study of blood T cell repertoires in COVID-19. Clones were sequenced by immunoSEQ multiplex PCR, and TCRdb holds only the in-frame ones, with some missing. The sample yields tens of thousands of clones, 86% seen once. The sample comprised peripheral blood. The receptor set was obtained from a man of 80 years or more with active COVID-19.

This clone has only a few counts. The chain joins TRBV3-1 (or the pseudogene TRBV3-2) to TRBJ2-1; D gene uncertain. V was clipped by 8 bases and J by 8 bases, with 10 bases between them. Germline CDR1 reads LGHDT; CDR2 reads YNNKEL (reference sequence). The CDR3 has 11 amino acids. CDR3 in DNA: TGTGCCAGCGCCGGTACCCATGAGCAGTTCTTC. This translates into CASAGTHEQFF.

The CDR3 coding sequence is TGTGCCAGCAGTGTATTAGGGCTCGGACAGGGCTCCGCGGTGGATTCACCCCTCCACTTT. This gives the protein CASSVLGLGQGSAVDSPLHF. The V and J genes are TRBV28 and TRBJ1-6; 8 bases line up with TRBD1. Per the germline V gene, CDR1 is MDHEN and CDR2 is SYDVKM. V was pared by 5 bases and J by 8 bases, with 23 bases of the junction left unmatched. The length of the CDR3 is 20 residues.

This clone was seen only once. The CDR3 DNA reads as TGTGCCAGCAGTCCACCACCGGGACAGGGGTATGACACCGGGGAGCTGTTTTTT. Protein: CASSPPPGQGYDTGELFF. V usage is TRBV28 and J usage is TRBJ2-2, with 10 bases fitting TRBD1. J gave up 3 bases and V 5 bases, and 12 bases lay outside the gene matches. Per the germline V gene, CDR1 is MDHEN and CDR2 is SYDVKM. The CDR3 spans 18 residues.

This clone was detected only a few times. The chain employs TRBV6-5 and TRBJ2-7; D is unresolved. This CDR3 contains 15 residues. Germline CDR1 reads MNHEY; CDR2 reads SVGAGI. Trimming removed 5 bases at V and 4 bases at J, with 18 bases between. The CDR3 spells CASSRQGTAEYEQYF. The DNA for the CDR3 is TGTGCCAGCAGTCGCCAAGGAACAGCTGAATACGAGCAGTACTTC.

The V and J genes are TRBV12-5 and TRBJ2-3; 9 bases agree with TRBD1. V lost 4 bases and J lost 3; bases outside the gene matches: 8. The CDR3 runs to 16 residues. Looked up from germline, CDR1 is LGHNT and CDR2 is FRNRAP. CDR3 in DNA: TGTGCTAGTGGTTCCGCCGGGACAGGGACTACAGATACGCAGTATTTT. It translates to CASGSAGTGTTDTQYF. The full variable domain, in which reference TRBV12-5 and TRBJ2-3 provide the parts outside the CDR3, is DARVTQTPRHKVTEMGQEVTMRCQPILGHNTVFWYRQTMMQGLELLAYFRNRAPLDDSGMPKDRFSAEMPDATLATLKIQPSEPRDSAVYFCASGSAGTGTTDTQYFGPGTRLTVL.

This clone was seen only once. The chain carries TRBV2 and TRBJ1-3, with D unresolved. This CDR3 is built from 15 residues. Germline CDR1 reads SNHLY; CDR2 reads FYNNEI. Trimming removed 7 bases at V and 1 base at J, with 14 bases between. CDR3 loop: CASTGEARSGNTIYF. The CDR3 nucleotides are TGTGCCAGCACCGGGGAGGCCCGGTCTGGAAACACCATATATTTT.

The V call is TRBV11-2, the J call TRBJ1-3; D perhaps matches TRBD1 (5 bases). The germline V and J ends were trimmed by 5 bases and 0 bases, with 14 bases remaining between them. The CDR3 is made up of 16 amino acids. Germline V gene sequence: CDR1 SGHAT, CDR2 FQNNGV. CDR3 in amino acids: CASSTWGVTSGNTIYF. CDR3 in DNA: TGTGCCAGCAGCACGTGGGGGGTAACCTCTGGAAACACCATATATTTT.

The V and J genes are TRBV3-1 (or the pseudogene TRBV3-2) and TRBJ1-1; 8 nucleotides match TRBD1. The V and J ends lost 5 bases and 0 bases, in that order; junction bases with no gene match: 2. CDR1 and CDR2 (germline): LGHDT, YNNKEL (reference sequence). The CDR3 contains 14 residues. The CDR3 DNA sequence: TGTGCCAGCAGCGGACAGGGAATGAACACTGAAGCTTTCTTT. Its protein is CASSGQGMNTEAFF.

This chain uses TRBV7-3 with TRBJ1-1; tentative D call: TRBD1 (5 bases). The V end was cut by 4 bases, the J end by 11 bases, with 17 bases between. Germline values: CDR1 SGHTA, CDR2 FQGTGA. This CDR3 is built from 13 residues. The CDR3 loop is CASSSQGGGEAFF. Written as DNA, the CDR3 is TGTGCCAGCAGCTCGCAGGGCGGCGGTGAGGCTTTCTTT.

The chain combines TRBV7-8 with TRBJ1-2; D perhaps matches TRBD1 (5 bases). This CDR3 spans 15 amino acids. The V gene's germline CDR1 is SGHVS and CDR2 FQNEAQ. V dropped 1 base and J dropped 3 bases, with 12 bases sitting between them. The CDR3 loop reads CASSLDRGTDYGYTF. The CDR3, as DNA: TGTGCCAGCAGCTTAGATCGCGGGACCGACTATGGCTACACCTTC.

This chain links TRBV9 with TRBJ2-1; 7 nucleotides agree with TRBD1. The CDR3 runs to 15 residues. Germline V lookup: CDR1 SGDLS, CDR2 YYNGEE. J gave up 4 bases and V 0 bases, and 4 bases lay outside the gene matches. The CDR3 nucleotides are TGTGCCAGCAGCGTAGTGACAGGGAGTTACAATGAGCAGTTCTTC. It encodes CASSVVTGSYNEQFF.

In its sample, this clone was seen a few times. The CDR3 here is CASSPRTGSNYEQYF. In DNA, the CDR3 is TGTGCCAGCAGCCCACGGACAGGGAGCAACTACGAGCAGTACTTC. This rearrangement joins TRBV5-4 to TRBJ2-7, with 8 bases lining up with TRBD1. In germline, CDR1 is SGHNT, CDR2 YYREEE (reference sequence). With 4 bases clipped from V and 3 bases from J, the junction kept 9 bases outside the gene matches. This CDR3 is built from 15 residues.

This clone was seen more than once but under ten times. The genes are TRBV18 and TRBJ1-2; TRBD1 agrees at 10 bases. Per germline, CDR1 KGHSH and CDR2 LQKENI. The CDR3 loop spans 15 amino acids. V trimming: 1 base; J trimming: 2 bases; junction bases outside the gene matches: 1. The DNA of the CDR3 is TGTGCCAGCTCACCACGACAGGGGGCCAACTATGGCTACACCTTC. Amino acid sequence: CASSPRQGANYGYTF.

This chain uses TRBV7-2 with TRBJ2-4; 8 nucleotides agree with TRBD2. J lost 1 base, V lost 5 bases, and 4 bases had no gene match. This CDR3 has 15 amino acids. The germline gives CDR1 SGHTA, CDR2 FQGNSA. DNA for the CDR3: TGTGCCAGCAGCCCGGGGGGGAGCGCCAAAAACATTCAGTACTTC. Its translation: CASSPGGSAKNIQYF.

The chain joins TRBV28 to TRBJ1-6, with 9 bases fitting TRBD1. Unmatched junction bases numbered 3, after V lost 6 bases and J lost 0 bases. Germline lookup yields CDR1 MDHEN and CDR2 SYDVKM. The CDR3 covers 16 residues. The CDR3 reads CASRGTGTSYNSPLHF. DNA of the CDR3: TGTGCCAGCAGGGGGACAGGGACCTCCTATAATTCACCCCTCCACTTT.

The chain has TRBV28 and TRBJ1-1, with 9 bases that match TRBD1. Germline CDR1 MDHEN, CDR2 SYDVKM. The V gene end was trimmed by 6 bases and the J gene end by 7 bases; junction bases not matched to a gene: 3. The CDR3 loop spans 12 amino acids. CDR3 nucleotides: TGTGCCAGCAGCAGACAGGGGGGTGAAGCTTTCTTT. Protein sequence: CASSRQGGEAFF.

The chain recombines TRBV19 with TRBJ2-6; maybe TRBD2 (5 bases). The V gene lost 7 bases and the J gene lost 0 bases, with 10 bases spanning the gap. Germline CDR1 is LNHDA and CDR2 is SQIVND (reference sequence). This CDR3 comprises 15 residues. CDR3 DNA sequence: TGTGCCAGTACTAGAGGGCCCTCTGGGGCCAACGTCCTGACTTTC. Protein: CASTRGPSGANVLTF.

V usage is TRBV4-2 and J usage is TRBJ2-5, with D perhaps TRBD2 (5 bases). Trimming stripped 0 bases from V and 2 bases from J, with 19 bases between. The CDR3 runs to 18 residues. Germline assignment: CDR1 LGHNA and CDR2 YNFKEQ. CDR3 DNA: TGTGCCAGCAGCCAAGAAGCCGGCTCCGGGGTTCTACAAGAGACCCAGTACTTC. The encoded protein is CASSQEAGSGVLQETQYF.

The rearrangement links TRBV21-1 to TRBJ2-1; TRBD1, the table's D call, lacks a check against the DNA. TRBV21-1 is reported as a pseudogene. The CDR3 spans 15 residues. The CDR3 reads CASTTRQGGYNEQFF. CDR3 nucleotides: TGTGCCAGCACCACAAGACAGGGGGGATACAATGAGCAGTTCTTC.

The chain links TRBV19 to TRBJ2-1, with 10 bases aligning to TRBD2. Trimming took 7 bases from V and 10 from J; bases not matched to a gene: 10. The CDR3 has 14 residues. The germline V gene has CDR1 LNHDA and CDR2 SQIVND (reference sequence). The CDR3: CASMKEAGGPEQFF. DNA for the CDR3: TGTGCCAGTATGAAGGAAGCGGGAGGGCCCGAGCAGTTCTTC.

The rearrangement uses TRBV30 and TRBJ2-3; tentative D call: TRBD2 (6 bases). Germline assignment: CDR1 GTSNPN and CDR2 SVGIG (reference sequence). V was clipped by 2 bases and J by 4 bases, with 25 bases between them. This CDR3 is 18 amino acids long. The CDR3: CAWSLVLLPGVGPDTQYF. Written as DNA, the CDR3 is TGTGCCTGGAGTCTCGTCCTCCTGCCGGGAGTAGGTCCAGATACGCAGTATTTT.

This rearrangement joins TRBV5-1 to TRBJ2-3, with 16 nucleotides matching TRBD2. Germline CDR1 reads SGHRS; CDR2 reads YFSETQ. The J segment lost 8 bases and the V segment lost 2 bases, leaving 8 bases of the junction unmatched. This CDR3 region has 17 residues. CDR3 sequence: CASSFGTSGRARGTQYF. CDR3 sequence (DNA): TGCGCCAGCAGCTTCGGGACTAGCGGGAGGGCCAGAGGTACGCAGTATTTT.

The chain couples TRBV27 to TRBJ2-1, with D perhaps matching TRBD2 (7 bases). Per germline, CDR1 MNHEY and CDR2 SMNVEV (reference sequence). This CDR3 has 14 amino acids. V was cut by 7 bases and J by 0 bases, with 10 bases left in between. The CDR3 DNA is TGTGCCAGCAAAGGGGGGGACTCCTACAATGAGCAGTTCTTC. It specifies CASKGGDSYNEQFF.

V gene TRBV6-5 combines with J gene TRBJ2-7; possible D gene TRBD2, 6 bases. V was trimmed by 7 bases and J by 3 bases, leaving 19 bases between them. This CDR3 spans 15 amino acids. Germline CDR1 and CDR2: MNHEY and SVGAGI. The CDR3 DNA follows: TGTGCCAGCACTAAGGATGGAGGGTCCAGCTACGAGCAGTACTTC. Its translation is CASTKDGGSSYEQYF.

This chain links TRBV6-5 with TRBJ2-3, with TRBD1 as a possible D gene (5 bases). V was clipped by 3 bases and J by 6 bases, with 16 bases between them. The CDR3 sequence is 15 residues long. Germline assignment: CDR1 MNHEY and CDR2 SVGAGI. CDR3 in amino acids: CASSYGQGILDTQYF. The CDR3 DNA follows: TGTGCCAGCAGTTATGGGCAGGGAATCCTGGATACGCAGTATTTT.

The chain combines TRBV30 with TRBJ2-5, with D uncertain. Germline CDR1 and CDR2: GTSNPN and SVGIG (reference sequence). V dropped 4 bases and J dropped 2 bases, with 8 bases sitting between them. The CDR3 consists of 12 residues. The chain's CDR3 is CAWNYLQETQYF. CDR3 coding DNA: TGTGCCTGGAATTACCTACAAGAGACCCAGTACTTC.